This record covers a single T cell receptor (beta chain). Its antigen is unknown. The sample comes from a study of T-cell memory formation after mild COVID-19. Overall study results and limits: CD4+ contracting clones lay mainly in CM and EM, CD8+ ones in EMRA.

This CDR3 contains 14 residues. V lost 6 bases, J lost 3 bases, and 14 bases lay in between. CDR1 is SGHVS and CDR2 is FNYEAQ in the germline V gene. TCRdb re-analysed the 5' RACE reads in MiXCR, keeping a single row per CDR3 protein. The top ten clones hold 24% of a sample with tens of thousands of distinct CDR3 sequences, roughly an eighth of them seen once. The V call is TRBV7-6, the J call TRBJ2-5, with D possibly TRBD2 on 6 matching bases. The receptor was derived from a man younger than 35 who had mild COVID-19 (a few samples of this study predate the infection). Cell type and time point are not known. Source material: PBMCs or a T cell subset sorted from them (not recorded which). CDR3 sequence: CASREWGEEETQYF. The CDR3 DNA sequence: TGTGCCAGCAGGGAGTGGGGGGAAGAAGAGACCCAGTACTTC. Looking up the rest from reference TRBV7-6 and TRBJ2-5 gives the full variable domain: GAGVSQSPRYKVTKRGQDVALRCDPISGHVSLYWYRQALGQGPEFLTYFNYEAQQDKSGLPNDRFSAERPEGSISTLTIQRTEQRDSAMYRCASREWGEEETQYFGPGTRLLVL.